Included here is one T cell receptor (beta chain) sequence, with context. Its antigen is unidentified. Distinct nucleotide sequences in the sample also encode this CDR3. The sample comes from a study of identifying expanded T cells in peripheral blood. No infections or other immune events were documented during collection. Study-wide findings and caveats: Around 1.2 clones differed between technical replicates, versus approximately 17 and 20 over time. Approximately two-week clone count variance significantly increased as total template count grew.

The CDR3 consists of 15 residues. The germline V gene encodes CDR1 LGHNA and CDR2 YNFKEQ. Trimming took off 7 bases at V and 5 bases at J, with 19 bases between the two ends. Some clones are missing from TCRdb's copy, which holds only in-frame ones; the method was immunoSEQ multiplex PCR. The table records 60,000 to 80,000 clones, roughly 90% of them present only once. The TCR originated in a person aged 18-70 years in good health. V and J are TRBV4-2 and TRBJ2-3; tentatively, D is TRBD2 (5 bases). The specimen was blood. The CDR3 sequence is CASTSDGVALDTQYF. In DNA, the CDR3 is TGTGCCAGCACATCGGACGGGGTGGCTCTAGATACGCAGTATTTT.